The following is a T cell receptor (beta chain) sequence with its context. The data originate from a study of control samples from healthy donors and cancer patients. CDR1 SGHRS and CDR2 YFSETQ come from the germline V gene. The CDR3 sequence is 14 residues long. J was trimmed by 6 bases and V by 2 bases; bases with no gene match: 3. Generated by immunoSEQ multiplex PCR, the TCRdb table keeps only in-frame clones and is missing some. Of tens of thousands of clones in the sample, 75% to 90% were seen once. Sequenced material: PBMCs. The V and J genes are TRBV5-1 and TRBJ1-4, with TRBD1 matching over 8 bases. The clonotype originates from a woman aged 45-65 years with colorectal cancer. Written as DNA, the CDR3 is TGCGCCAGCAGCTTCGGACAGGGAGATGAAAAACTGTTTTTT. Translating gives CASSFGQGDEKLFF.